This entry is about one T cell receptor (beta chain). Its antigen is not yet known. No quality values exist for individual bases; no much larger clone is one base distant. The donors were 40 or so Caucasian individuals from Russia, aged roughly 6 to 90 years, who were systemically healthy. Roughly 10 milliliters of peripheral blood were collected from each donor into EDTA-treated Vacutainer tubes. PBMCs were isolated by Ficoll-Paque density-gradient centrifugation, with at least 7 million obtained per sample. Total RNA was extracted from PBMCs with Trizol reagent, with at least 5.5 micrograms obtained per sample. For every donor, an aliquot of PBMCs went through flow cytometry to measure the percentages of naive CD45RAhigh/CD27high T cells. This entry belongs to a study of blood T cells in healthy people across ages (dated by TCRdb to between 2015 and 2017). About the study as a whole: In model experiments, roughly one uniquely barcoded TCR beta cDNA molecule per two T cells was captured by template switching. Using deep sequencing normalized with unique cDNA molecular identifiers, the study measured how TCR beta repertoire diversity changes with age. Donors were grouped into four age groups: young (average roughly 15 years), middle-aged (about 38), aged (roughly 62) and long-lived (just over 80). To avoid experimental bias, donors of different ages were distributed randomly across sequencing lanes. The study analyzed two additional independent replicas of 1 million unique cDNA reads from the same blood draw for two donors, one aged 18 to 30 and one aged 80 or older. The research as a whole found: Estimates of total diversity based on one million sequenced T cells were considered lower bounds and underestimates. Observed TCR beta diversity per million T cells fell roughly linearly with age, and a significant reduction was already apparent by age roughly 40. Because donor CMV infection status was unknown, age-related changes in expanded clonotypes were potentially confounded. The long-lived group showed more naive CD4+ T cells, fewer expanded clones and increased TCR diversity than the aged group, suggesting age selection. There was a strong correlation between observed TCR beta diversity and the percentage of naive T cells measured by flow cytometry. Since profiling was done on bulk unsorted PBMCs, naive and antigen-experienced compartments could not be conclusively compared.

The receptor library was made with 5' RACE. Sequencing relied on an Illumina HiSeq 2500. A second PCR of about 6 to 11 cycles was run with a J-beta primer mix and a sample-barcoded 5' primer. A template-switch 5' adaptor carrying 12 random nucleotides introduced a unique molecular identifier onto each TCR beta cDNA molecule. Each sample yielded at least 3 million CDR3-containing paired-end reads. First-strand cDNA synthesis was performed from all RNA using the Mint cDNA synthesis kit, with priming by a TRBC-specific oligonucleotide. Following uracil-DNA glycosylase treatment, all cDNA underwent a first 18-cycle PCR with the universal primers M1SS and BC2_uni_R. As for the original processing: Normalization of each sample was performed by random selection of 1 million high-quality reads, each carrying a distinct molecular identifier. Instead of being binned into consensus sequences, reads with shared molecular identifiers were discarded. MiTCR, with a Q25 quality threshold and the strictest error-elimination algorithm, was used for CDR3 identification, clonotype clustering and error correction. Lower-bound total TCR beta diversity was estimated with a nonparametric unseen species model using Euler transformation. TCRdb itself trimmed the public reads at Q25 with fastp, ran MiXCR and retained productive beta chains. When rows share a CDR3 protein, they turn into one entry using the most common DNA and genes. These V and J calls are TCRdb output, not the study's own analysis. Counted in this sample were about 1.8 million distinct CDR3 sequences; roughly 52% of them appeared once. In total, the top ten clones hold approximately 2.1% of the sample.

The sequence was collected from a woman aged 40 to 50 in good health. The specimen sequenced was blood.

The CDR3 protein: CASGSRRRSEETQYF. The bases read TGTGCCAGCGGTTCCCGCAGGAGGTCGGAAGAGACCCAGTACTTC. The chain employs TRBV9 and TRBJ2-5, with TRBD2 perhaps the D gene, on 5 matching bases. The germline V gene supplies CDR1 SGDLS and CDR2 YYNGEE. The CDR3 has 15 amino acids, counting the end cysteine and phenylalanine. Just CDR3 DNA is preserved here, 45 bases in frame from base 1. V is pared back by 7 bases and J by 3 bases, with 19 bases lying between the germline termini. The CDR3 plus the reference TRBV9 and TRBJ2-5 genes for the other parts give the full variable domain: DSGVTQTPKHLITATGQRVTLRCSPRSGDLSVYWYQQSLDQGLQFLIQYYNGEERAKGNILERFSAQQFPDLHSELNLSSLELGDSALYFCASGSRRRSEETQYFGPGTRLLVL.